The 11 T cell receptor beta chains reported below all come from one sample, sequenced in a study of T cell responses to AZD1222 COVID-19 vaccine. The method was immunoSEQ multiplex PCR; TCRdb's version includes in-frame clones alone and lacks a portion of them. The table records about 110,000 clones, roughly 85% of them present only once. Here the sequenced sample was peripheral blood, taken on day 0 of AZD1222 vaccination. Receptor source: an adult in good health.

The chain joins TRBV12-3 or TRBV12-4 to TRBJ2-7; the match to TRBD1 covers 9 bases. J was trimmed by 3 bases and V by 6 bases; bases with no gene match: 0. The length of the CDR3 is 12 residues. Written as DNA, the CDR3 is TGTGCCAGCAGGGGACAGGGCTACGAGCAGTACTTC. Translating gives CASRGQGYEQYF.

The CDR3, as DNA: TGTGCCAGCAGTCCCGGGACAGGAGTCTACGAGCAGTACTTC. Translation gives CASSPGTGVYEQYF. This chain links TRBV2 with TRBJ2-7; 8 nucleotides line up with TRBD1. The V segment lost 5 bases and the J segment 3 bases; nucleotides outside the gene matches: 6. CDR3 length: 14 amino acids. In germline, CDR1 is SNHLY, CDR2 FYNNEI.

V and J are TRBV10-2 and TRBJ2-1, with 7 positions matching TRBD2. V was clipped by 4 bases and J by 3 bases; unmatched bases: 3. The CDR3 contains 14 residues. Germline values: CDR1 WSHSY, CDR2 SAAADI. CDR3 sequence reads: CASSGLADYNEQFF. The CDR3, as DNA: TGCGCCAGCAGTGGGCTAGCGGACTACAATGAGCAGTTCTTC.

The chain is built from TRBV13 and TRBJ1-5; TRBD1 might be the D (6 bases). Between the trimmed V and J ends, which lost 0 bases and 3 bases, there was a span of 9 bases. This CDR3 is 15 amino acids long. Germline CDR1 is PRHDT and CDR2 is FYEKMQ (reference sequence). The CDR3 DNA follows: TGTGCCAGCAGCTTAGGCGGACAGAACAATCAGCCCCAGCATTTT. Translated: CASSLGGQNNQPQHF.

The gene calls are TRBV27 and TRBJ2-2; 10 nucleotides agree with TRBD2. The CDR3 has 17 residues. The V segment lost 0 bases and the J segment 5 bases; nucleotides outside the gene matches: 6. Germline lookup yields CDR1 MNHEY and CDR2 SMNVEV (reference sequence). The CDR3 protein is CASSLSPLAGATGELFF. CDR3 bases: TGTGCCAGCAGTTTATCCCCTCTAGCGGGAGCAACCGGGGAGCTGTTTTTT.

The chain combines TRBV29-1 with TRBJ1-5, with TRBD1 as a possible D gene (5 bases). The germline V and J ends were trimmed by 4 bases and 4 bases, with 11 bases remaining between them. Per germline, CDR1 SQVTM and CDR2 ANQGSEA. CDR3 length: 13 amino acids. DNA of the CDR3: TGCAGCGTTGGCGGGGGGTTTAATCAGCCCCAGCATTTT. Its protein product is CSVGGGFNQPQHF.

The V gene is TRBV7-8, the J gene TRBJ2-2; possible D gene TRBD1, 5 bases. The germline gives CDR1 SGHVS, CDR2 FQNEAQ. This CDR3 has 14 residues. V lost 2 bases, J lost 4 bases, and 8 bases lay in between. The CDR3 protein is CASSLSGITGELFF. CDR3 DNA: TGTGCCAGCAGCTTATCAGGGATCACCGGGGAGCTGTTTTTT.

The J gene is TRBJ2-2, the V gene TRBV6-5; 10 nucleotides line up with TRBD2. CDR1 and CDR2 (germline): MNHEY, SVGAGI. CDR3 length: 14 residues. V lost 10 bases to trimming and J lost 3 bases; unmatched junction nucleotides: 5. CDR3 in DNA: TGTGCCACCGAGCGGGGGGGCGACACCGGGGAGCTGTTTTTT. This gives the protein CATERGGDTGELFF.

This chain connects TRBV28 to TRBJ1-5, with TRBD1 as a possible D gene (6 bases). The CDR3 spans 14 residues. The V end lost 2 bases, the J end lost 4 bases, and 9 bases lay between the germline ends. Per germline, CDR1 MDHEN and CDR2 SYDVKM. CDR3 sequence (DNA): TGTGCCAGCAGTTTACCTACAGGGAATCAGCCCCAGCATTTT. It specifies CASSLPTGNQPQHF.

The V and J genes are TRBV29-1 and TRBJ2-7, with a possible D match to TRBD2 (6 bases). In germline, CDR1 is SQVTM, CDR2 ANQGSEA. CDR3 length: 11 amino acids. V gave up 5 bases and J gave up 5 bases, with 10 bases separating them. The CDR3 loop is CSVLWRDEQYF. For the CDR3, the DNA is TGCAGCGTTCTTTGGAGGGACGAGCAGTACTTC.

The genes are TRBV19 and TRBJ2-7; TRBD2 aligns across 13 bases. CDR3 length equals 15 residues. CDR1 is LNHDA and CDR2 is SQIVND in the germline V gene (reference sequence). V trimming: 5 bases; J trimming: 3 bases; junction bases outside the gene matches: 4. The chain's CDR3 is CASSPTSGRRYEQYF. Here the CDR3 DNA reads TGTGCCAGTAGTCCGACTAGCGGGAGGCGCTACGAGCAGTACTTC.